This T cell receptor (beta chain) derives from a study of blood T cells in healthy people across ages. The CDR3 has 15 residues. V shed 6 bases, J shed 5 bases, and the junction held 13 bases outside the gene matches. Germline lookup yields CDR1 SGHTA and CDR2 FQGNSA. Using a J-beta primer mix together with a sample-barcoded 5' primer, a second PCR was run for roughly 7 to 12 cycles. TCRdb analysed the 5' RACE reads with MiXCR anew, one entry per CDR3 protein. The sample holds roughly 680,000 distinct CDR3 sequences, roughly half seen once. The donors, all healthy, were Caucasians living in Russia, aged 6 to 90.

This clonotype originated in a woman older than 75 in good health. The sequenced sample consisted of blood. The chain employs TRBV7-2 and TRBJ2-7; 7 bases agree with TRBD1. The chain's CDR3 is CASSSSGTVTHEQYF. As DNA, the CDR3 is TGTGCCAGCAGTTCTTCCGGGACAGTCACCCACGAGCAGTACTTC.